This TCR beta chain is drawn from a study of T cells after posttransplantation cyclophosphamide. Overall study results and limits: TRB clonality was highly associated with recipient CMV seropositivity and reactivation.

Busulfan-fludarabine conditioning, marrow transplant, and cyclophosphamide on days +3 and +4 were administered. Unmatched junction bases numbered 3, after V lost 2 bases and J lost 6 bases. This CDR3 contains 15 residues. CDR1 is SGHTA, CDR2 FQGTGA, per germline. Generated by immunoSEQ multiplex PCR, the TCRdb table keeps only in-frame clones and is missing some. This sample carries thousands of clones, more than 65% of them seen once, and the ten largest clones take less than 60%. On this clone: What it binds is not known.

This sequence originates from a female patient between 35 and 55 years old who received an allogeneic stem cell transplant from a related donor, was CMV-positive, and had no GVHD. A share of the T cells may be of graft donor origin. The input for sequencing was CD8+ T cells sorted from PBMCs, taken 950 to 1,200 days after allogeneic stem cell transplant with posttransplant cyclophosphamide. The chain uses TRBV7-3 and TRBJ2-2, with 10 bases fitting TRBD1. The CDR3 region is CASSLGQGVAGELFF. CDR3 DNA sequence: TGTGCCAGCAGCTTAGGACAGGGGGTCGCCGGGGAGCTGTTTTTT.